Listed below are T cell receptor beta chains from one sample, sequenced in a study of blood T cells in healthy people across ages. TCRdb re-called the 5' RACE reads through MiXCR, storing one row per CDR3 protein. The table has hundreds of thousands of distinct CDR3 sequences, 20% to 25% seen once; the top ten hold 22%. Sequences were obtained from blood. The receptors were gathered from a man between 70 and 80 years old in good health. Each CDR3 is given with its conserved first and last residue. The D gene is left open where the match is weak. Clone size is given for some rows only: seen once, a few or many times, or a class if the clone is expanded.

CASRYGDMNTEAFF	TGTGCCAGTCGCTACGGGGACATGAACACTGAAGCTTTCTTT	NA	NA	TRBJ1-1	TRBV2
CASSLSPSGGDYGYTF	TGTGCCAGCAGCTTATCCCCCAGTGGGGGAGACTATGGCTACACCTTC	NA	NA	TRBJ1-2	TRBV7-2
CATSDLQLAGGRTDTQYF	TGTGCCACCAGTGATTTGCAACTAGCGGGGGGGCGTACAGATACGCAGTATTTT	TRBD2	NA	TRBJ2-3	TRBV24-1
CASSVGQGSYNEQFF	TGCGCCAGCAGCGTGGGACAGGGGTCCTACAATGAGCAGTTCTTC	TRBD1	few	TRBJ2-1	TRBV5-1
CASSYLEAGVKFTDTQYF	TGTGCCAGCAGTTACTTGGAAGCGGGAGTGAAGTTCACAGATACGCAGTATTTT	TRBD2	NA	TRBJ2-3	TRBV6-2/TRBV6-3
CSALAGEARSEQFF	TGCAGTGCTCTAGCGGGCGAGGCGAGAAGTGAGCAGTTCTTC	TRBD2	few	TRBJ2-1	TRBV20-1
CASSLDLEGYTF	TGCGCCAGCAGCTTGGACCTTGAGGGCTACACCTTC	NA	NA	TRBJ1-2	TRBV5-1
CSVASAGNEQFF	TGCAGCGTTGCCAGCGCTGGCAATGAGCAGTTCTTC	NA	few	TRBJ2-1	TRBV29-1
CASSPSGQSYGYTF	TGTGCCAGCTCACCATCGGGACAGAGCTATGGCTACACCTTC	TRBD1	few	TRBJ1-2	TRBV18
CASSQTRGNQPQHF	TGTGCCAGCAGCCAGACCCGGGGCAATCAGCCCCAGCATTTT	NA	few	TRBJ1-5	TRBV5-5
CASSTSGPGGTDTQYF	TGCGCCAGCAGCACCTCGGGCCCCGGCGGCACAGATACGCAGTATTTT	NA	NA	TRBJ2-3	TRBV5-1
CASSLGRESEAFF	TGCGCCAGCAGCTTGGGGAGGGAGTCTGAAGCTTTCTTT	NA	NA	TRBJ1-1	TRBV5-1
CATSDPQGKSNQPQHF	TGTGCCACCAGTGATCCACAGGGGAAAAGCAATCAGCCCCAGCATTTT	TRBD1	NA	TRBJ1-5	TRBV24-1
CASSQTPGNTEAFF	TGCGCCAGCAGCCAGACCCCAGGGAACACTGAAGCTTTCTTT	NA	NA	TRBJ1-1	TRBV5-1
CASRLRWDSHQETQYF	TGCGCCAGCAGACTCCGATGGGACAGTCACCAAGAGACCCAGTACTTC	TRBD1	few	TRBJ2-5	TRBV5-1
CASSASVYEQYF	TGTGCCAGCAGTGCTAGCGTCTACGAGCAGTACTTC	NA	NA	TRBJ2-7	TRBV6-6
CASRLDGGRDTQYF	TGTGCCAGCCGCCTAGACGGGGGTCGAGATACGCAGTATTTT	NA	NA	TRBJ2-3	TRBV6-6
CASSGYGFSNYGYTF	TGTGCCAGCAGCGGATACGGGTTCTCTAACTATGGCTACACCTTC	NA	NA	TRBJ1-2	TRBV7-2
CASSGDQSDIQYF	TGCGCCAGCAGTGGGGACCAGAGCGACATTCAGTACTTC	NA	NA	TRBJ2-4	TRBV4-3
CVISESPSGGLSYNEQFF	TGTGTCATCAGTGAGTCGCCTAGCGGGGGACTGTCCTACAATGAGCAGTTCTTC	TRBD2	NA	TRBJ2-1	TRBV10-3
CASSLEGLAAADTQYF	TGTGCCAGCAGCTTAGAGGGACTAGCGGCGGCAGATACGCAGTATTTT	TRBD2	NA	TRBJ2-3	TRBV7-8
CASSVEVGYGYTF	TGTGCCAGCAGCGTAGAGGTTGGCTATGGCTACACCTTC	NA	NA	TRBJ1-2	TRBV9
CASSSLMDRDHQPQHF	TGTGCCAGCAGTTCGTTGATGGACAGGGACCATCAGCCCCAGCATTTT	TRBD1	once	TRBJ1-5	TRBV28
CASSPRRAEDTQYF	TGTGCCAGCAGCCCCCGGAGGGCCGAAGATACGCAGTATTTT	NA	many	TRBJ2-3	TRBV7-8
CASSYNLGQETQYF	TGTGCCAGCAGTTACAATTTGGGCCAAGAGACCCAGTACTTC	NA	NA	TRBJ2-5	TRBV12-3/TRBV12-4
CASTFGLGEKLFF	TGTGCCAGCACCTTCGGGCTGGGCGAAAAACTGTTTTTT	NA	NA	TRBJ1-4	TRBV27
CASSLEGRGLDEQFF	TGTGCCAGCAGCTTAGAGGGCAGGGGGTTGGATGAGCAGTTCTTC	TRBD1	NA	TRBJ2-1	TRBV11-3
CASSQESVFGELFF	TGTGCCAGCAGCCAAGAATCGGTTTTCGGGGAGCTGTTTTTT	NA	NA	TRBJ2-2	TRBV14
CASSRPGYNSPLHF	TGTGCCAGCAGTCGACCGGGCTATAATTCACCCCTCCACTTT	NA	few	TRBJ1-6	TRBV12-3/TRBV12-4
CASRNEQGGRNYGYTF	TGCGCCAGCAGAAACGAACAGGGGGGCCGAAACTATGGCTACACCTTC	TRBD1	NA	TRBJ1-2	TRBV5-1
CASAPVADNEQFF	TGTGCCAGCGCCCCGGTGGCGGACAATGAGCAGTTCTTC	NA	NA	TRBJ2-1	TRBV12-3/TRBV12-4
CASSQGPLRGSEAFF	TGTGCCAGCAGTCAGGGGCCCTTGCGCGGCTCTGAAGCTTTCTTT	NA	NA	TRBJ1-1	TRBV3-1
CASSLLQARQETQYF	TGTGCCAGCAGTTTATTACAGGCCCGACAAGAGACCCAGTACTTC	NA	few	TRBJ2-5	TRBV28
CASSLALQVRGEQFF	TGTGCCAGCAGTTTAGCCCTACAGGTTCGGGGTGAGCAGTTCTTC	NA	NA	TRBJ2-1	TRBV12-3/TRBV12-4
CASTQGQVNTGELFF	TGCGCCAGCACCCAGGGACAGGTCAACACCGGGGAGCTGTTTTTT	TRBD1	NA	TRBJ2-2	TRBV5-1
CASSRHLRGQFF	TGTGCCAGCAGTCGACATCTACGCGGGCAGTTCTTC	NA	few	TRBJ2-1	TRBV6-2/TRBV6-3
CSAADTFNQPQHF	TGCAGTGCCGCGGACACCTTCAATCAGCCCCAGCATTTT	NA	few	TRBJ1-5	TRBV20-1
CASSLSGNTYGYTF	TGCGCCAGCAGCTTGTCAGGGAATACCTATGGCTACACCTTC	NA	many	TRBJ1-2	TRBV5-1
CASSSRDRSLREQYF	TGTGCCAGCAGTTCCCGGGACAGATCCCTACGAGAGCAGTACTTC	TRBD1	NA	TRBJ2-7	TRBV12-3/TRBV12-4
CASSSGEGSNEQFF	TGCGCCAGCAGCTCGGGGGAGGGTAGCAATGAGCAGTTCTTC	TRBD2	NA	TRBJ2-1	TRBV5-1
CASSFSSGAEQYF	TGTGCCAGCAGCTTTAGTTCAGGAGCCGAGCAGTACTTC	NA	NA	TRBJ2-7	TRBV5-5
CSARTGLHQPQHF	TGCAGTGCTCGGACAGGGCTCCATCAGCCCCAGCATTTT	TRBD1	many	TRBJ1-5	TRBV20-1